The TCR beta chain under discussion was sequenced for a study of blood T cell repertoires in COVID-19. In the study overall: Sources were T cells, B-cell-depleted T cells, or PBMCs; the material itself was cDNA or gDNA.

Authors' processing steps: Amplification of reference gene primers provided the estimated nucleated cell counts. Assay: immunoSEQ multiplex PCR; the TCRdb copy retains only in-frame clones and omits some. The V and J calls and the clone size are those of that table, but D and trimming were determined from the DNA. The repertoire holds 270,000 or so clones, with roughly 85% as singletons. Germline lookup yields CDR1 SGHNT and CDR2 YENEEA. This CDR3 is 16 amino acids long. V was trimmed by 1 base and J by 0 bases, leaving 9 bases between them. The clonotype comes from a woman between 50 and 59 years old who had recovered from COVID-19. The specimen was peripheral blood. V is TRBV11-3 and J is TRBJ2-2; tentatively, D is TRBD2 (6 bases). The CDR3 region is CASSLGRGSNTGELFF. The DNA of the CDR3 is TGTGCCAGCAGCTTAGGTCGGGGGTCGAACACCGGGGAGCTGTTTTTT. Based on the CDR3 plus reference TRBV11-3 and TRBJ2-2, the full variable domain is EAGVVQSPRYKIIEKKQPVAFWCNPISGHNTLYWYLQNLGQGPELLIRYENEEAVDDSQLPKDRFSAERLKGVDSTLKIQPAELGDSAVYLCASSLGRGSNTGELFFGEGSRLTVL.